The 16 T cell receptor beta chains presented below share a single source sample, sequenced in a study of blood T cell repertoires in COVID-19. The data were produced by immunoSEQ multiplex PCR, yet TCRdb's version contains in-frame clones alone and is incomplete. The sample lists roughly 200,000 clones, 85% to 90% occurring once. Material for sequencing was peripheral blood. The receptors were gathered from a person aged 70 to 85 with COVID-19, enrolled during active disease.

This chain connects TRBV29-1 to TRBJ2-7; TRBD1 agrees at 8 bases. The CDR3 spans 13 residues. V shed 8 bases, J shed 2 bases, and the junction held 8 bases outside the gene matches. Germline lookup yields CDR1 SQVTM and CDR2 ANQGSEA. CDR3 sequence (DNA): TGCAGCACCCGGACAGGGTTGACCTACGAGCAGTACTTC. Residues: CSTRTGLTYEQYF.

This clone was counted a single time. J is TRBJ1-1 and V is TRBV12-3 or TRBV12-4, with a tentative D call TRBD1 (5 bases). The CDR3 spans 13 residues. V lost 7 bases and J 2 bases, leaving 11 bases between the germline ends. The CDR3 DNA is TGTGCCAGCACCCCTACAGGAAACACTGAAGCTTTCTTT. It codes for CASTPTGNTEAFF.

The rearrangement links TRBV6-6 to TRBJ2-7; 15 nucleotides align to TRBD2. Per the germline V gene, CDR1 is MNHNY and CDR2 is SVGAGI (reference sequence). The CDR3 loop spans 19 amino acids. V shed 5 bases, J shed 4 bases, and the junction held 15 bases outside the gene matches. CDR3 coding DNA: TGTGCCAGCAGTCGGCCGGGACTAGCGGGAGGTTTAGGGTTTTACGAGCAGTACTTC. This gives the protein CASSRPGLAGGLGFYEQYF.

The V gene is TRBV25-1, the J gene TRBJ2-3; 10 nucleotides match TRBD2. CDR3 length equals 16 residues. The ends lost 6 bases at V and 5 bases at J; junction bases unmatched: 11. Germline V gene data show CDR1 as MGHDK and CDR2 as SYGVNS. The CDR3 DNA reads TGTGCCAGCAGCCCCAGGAGCGGGAGGGCCTTAGATACGCAGTATTTT. This codes for CASSPRSGRALDTQYF.

V gene TRBV5-6 combines with J gene TRBJ2-7; TRBD1 might be the D (6 bases). CDR1 SGHDT and CDR2 YYEEEE come from the germline V gene. There are 13 residues in the CDR3. The ends were cut back, 4 bases at V and 3 bases at J, with 11 bases in the middle. The CDR3 protein is CASSRQERYEQYF. DNA for the CDR3: TGTGCCAGCAGCAGACAGGAGCGCTACGAGCAGTACTTC.

CDR3 nucleotide sequence: TGTGCCAGTAAGCTCGCAGGGGGCAGCACTGAAGCTTTCTTT. Protein product: CASKLAGGSTEAFF. The chain combines TRBV19 with TRBJ1-1; 8 bases line up with TRBD1. Germline assignment: CDR1 LNHDA and CDR2 SQIVND (reference sequence). The CDR3 is 14 amino acids. V trimming: 7 bases; J trimming: 4 bases; junction bases outside the gene matches: 8.

The chain joins TRBV10-1 to TRBJ2-3; perhaps TRBD1 as D (6 bases). The germline V gene encodes CDR1 WNHNN and CDR2 SYGVQD (reference sequence). V lost 4 bases and J lost 2, with 13 bases in between. This CDR3 is built from 15 residues. This chain's CDR3 is CASSVDSLPTDTQYF. The CDR3 nucleotides are TGCGCCAGCAGTGTGGACAGCTTACCCACAGATACGCAGTATTTT.

As concerns this clone: This CDR3 is also generated by other DNA sequences in the sample. CDR3 nucleotides: TGCGCCAGCAGCCCGGGACAGGGGGCTAGGTACGAGCAGTACTTC. It yields the protein CASSPGQGARYEQYF. The chain employs TRBV4-1 and TRBJ2-7; 12 positions match TRBD1. With 4 bases clipped from V and 4 bases from J, the junction kept 5 bases outside the gene matches. The germline V gene encodes CDR1 MGHRA and CDR2 YSYEKL. There are 15 residues in the CDR3.

This clone was recorded once. This chain links TRBV5-3 with TRBJ1-1; D might be TRBD1 (5 bases). TRBV5-3 is labeled an ORF, and its function is uncertain. The CDR3 extends over 19 amino acids. Between the trimmed V and J ends, which lost 5 bases and 0 bases, there was a span of 26 bases. CDR3 sequence reads: CARRSLGERGAGMNTEAFF. The CDR3 bases are TGTGCCAGAAGATCACTTGGGGAACGTGGGGCTGGGATGAACACTGAAGCTTTCTTT.

The V gene is TRBV19, the J gene TRBJ1-5; 7 bases line up with TRBD1. V trimming: 6 bases; J trimming: 0 bases; junction bases outside the gene matches: 8. The CDR3 is 16 residues long. The V gene's germline CDR1 is LNHDA and CDR2 SQIVND (reference sequence). CDR3 DNA: TGTGCCAGTAGGGAACGGACAGGAGTTAGCAATCAGCCCCAGCATTTT. This codes for CASRERTGVSNQPQHF. The variable domain in full, completed from reference TRBV19 and TRBJ1-5, reads DGGITQSPKYLFRKEGQNVTLSCEQNLNHDAMYWYRQDPGQGLRLIYYSQIVNDFQKGDIAEGYSVSREKKESFPLTVTSAQKNPTAFYLCASRERTGVSNQPQHFGDGTRLSIL.

The chain has TRBV3-1 (or the pseudogene TRBV3-2) and TRBJ1-1, with TRBD1 as a possible D gene (6 bases). Germline CDR1 and CDR2: LGHDT and YNNKEL (reference sequence). This CDR3 contains 14 residues. Between the trimmed V and J ends, which lost 2 bases and 5 bases, there was a span of 12 bases. CDR3 DNA: TGTGCCAGCAGCCAAACCTCAGGGGAAACTGAAGCTTTCTTT. Protein product: CASSQTSGETEAFF.

The rearrangement joins TRBV18 to TRBJ1-3; D ambiguous. CDR3 length: 17 amino acids. Trimming removed 2 bases from V and 0 bases from J, with 14 bases in between. Germline-derived CDR1 and CDR2 are KGHSH and LQKENI. CDR3 amino acids: CASSPVEVALSGNTIYF. The CDR3 coding sequence is TGTGCCAGCTCACCAGTCGAGGTTGCCCTCTCTGGAAACACCATATATTTT.

The CDR3 DNA reads TGTGCCAGCAGCCCTACTGACAGGGAAGATACGCAGTATTTT. This codes for CASSPTDREDTQYF. The V call is TRBV7-2, the J call TRBJ2-3; 7 nucleotides match TRBD1. Trimming cost V 5 bases and J 5 bases; bases outside gene matches: 7. Germline CDR1 reads SGHTA; CDR2 reads FQGNSA. CDR3 length: 14 residues. The entire variable domain, with the rest obtained from reference TRBV7-2 and TRBJ2-3, is as follows: GAGVSQSPSNKVTEKGKDVELRCDPISGHTALYWYRQSLGQGLEFLIYFQGNSAPDKSGLPSDRFSAERTGGSVSTLTIQRTQQEDSAVYLCASSPTDREDTQYFGPGTRLTVL.

The chain links TRBV6-6 to TRBJ1-1, with a weak D call TRBD1 (5 bases). The V gene lost 8 bases and the J gene lost 1 base, with 11 bases spanning the gap. CDR1 MNHNY and CDR2 SVGAGI come from the germline V gene (reference sequence). This CDR3 contains 13 residues. CDR3 nucleotides: TGTGCCAGCGAAAACGGACAGAACACTGAAGCTTTCTTT. Amino acids: CASENGQNTEAFF.

This sequence joins TRBV25-1 and TRBJ2-2; D may be TRBD1 (6 bases). Trimming stripped 7 bases from V and 7 bases from J, with 16 bases between. Germline loops: CDR1 MGHDK, CDR2 SYGVNS. This CDR3 is built from 14 residues. The CDR3: CASTLGARGGELFF. The DNA of the CDR3 is TGTGCCAGCACCCTGGGGGCGCGAGGCGGGGAGCTGTTTTTT.

This clone showed up just a few times. The V and J genes are TRBV18 and TRBJ1-1, with 9 bases lining up with TRBD1. Germline CDR1 reads KGHSH; CDR2 reads LQKENI. V shed 4 bases, J shed 0 bases, and the junction held 9 bases outside the gene matches. This CDR3 has 17 residues. This CDR3 is CASSLARTGALNTEAFF. CDR3 nucleotides: TGTGCCAGCTCACTGGCCCGGACAGGGGCCCTGAACACTGAAGCTTTCTTT.